The 25 T cell receptor beta chains listed next were all sequenced from one sample in a study of cytomegalovirus exposure and HLA in healthy donors listed by TCRdb under 2017. Library generation was performed with the immunoSEQ multiplex PCR assay. For the multiplex PCR, a mixture combining 60 forward primers for TCR Vbeta segments and 13 reverse primers for TCR Jbeta segments was used. The source is immuneACCESS, and TCRdb retained only in-frame sequences with V and J called. Part of the clones is not carried over; for the studies checked, unresolved V genes explain less than half of this, and the remainder is unexplained. Here the sample has under 150,000 clones; nearly 80% occur a single time. Roughly 5.9% of the sample comes from the top ten. What was sequenced was PBMCs. These receptors all stem from a woman in her thirties or forties in good health and CMV-seronegative.

This chain connects TRBV21-1 to TRBJ2-7; the table's D gene call, TRBD1, was not cross checked with the DNA. TRBV21-1 counts as a pseudogene. The CDR3 sequence is 14 residues long. This CDR3 is CASSETGGPYEQYF. The CDR3 DNA reads as TGTGCCAGCAGCGAGACAGGGGGCCCCTACGAGCAGTACTTC.

The chain recombines TRBV11-2 with TRBJ2-5; 10 nucleotides agree with TRBD1. After removal of 5 bases from V and 5 bases from J, the junction contained 5 bases not matched to a gene. Germline assignment: CDR1 SGHAT and CDR2 FQNNGV. The CDR3 covers 14 residues. CDR3 in amino acids: CASSPGQGGETQYF. CDR3 DNA: TGTGCCAGCAGCCCCGGACAGGGGGGGGAGACCCAGTACTTC.

The chain employs TRBV29-1 and TRBJ1-5; 9 nucleotides align to TRBD1. Germline V gives CDR1 SQVTM, CDR2 ANQGSEA. The V and J ends lost 5 bases and 4 bases, in that order; junction bases with no gene match: 6. This CDR3 has 14 residues. CDR3 nucleotides: TGCAGCGTTCAAACAGGGGGCCCGAATCAGCCCCAGCATTTT. It encodes CSVQTGGPNQPQHF.

The genes are TRBV19 and TRBJ1-5; D gene unclear. The CDR3 totals 15 residues. Trimming removed 7 bases at V and 12 bases at J, with 25 bases between. Germline V gene sequence: CDR1 LNHDA, CDR2 SQIVND (reference sequence). CDR3 nucleotides: TGTGCCAGTAAGCAAGCCGCGGTTAGCTCAGCGAGCCAGCATTTT. The encoded protein is CASKQAAVSSASQHF.

This clone turned up a few times. V and J are TRBV28 and TRBJ1-4; D is unclear. Trimming took 4 bases from V and 4 from J, leaving 13 bases between them. Per germline, CDR1 MDHEN and CDR2 SYDVKM. This CDR3 contains 15 residues. The CDR3 DNA is TGTGCCAGCAGTTCGTCAGAGGCTTTTAATGAAAAACTGTTTTTT. Its translation: CASSSSEAFNEKLFF.

This clone has just a few counts. The rearrangement links TRBV6-1 to TRBJ2-1, with 12 bases fitting TRBD2. The CDR3 has 15 amino acids. V trimming: 3 bases; J trimming: 3 bases; junction bases outside the gene matches: 0. Looked up from germline, CDR1 is MNHNS and CDR2 is SASEGT. CDR3 sequence: CASSETSGSYNEQFF. The CDR3 coding sequence is TGTGCCAGCAGTGAGACTAGCGGGAGCTACAATGAGCAGTTCTTC.

The rearrangement joins TRBV2 to TRBJ1-2, with TRBD1 matching 9 bases. Per germline, CDR1 SNHLY and CDR2 FYNNEI. Trimming at V came to 3 bases and at J to 8 bases, leaving 7 bases not matched to a gene. CDR3 length: 14 amino acids. In DNA form, the CDR3 reads TGTGCCAGCAGTGAGGGGACAGGGCTCCGAGGCTACACCTTC. This gives the protein CASSEGTGLRGYTF. The whole variable domain, filled in from reference TRBV2 and TRBJ1-2, reads EPEVTQTPSHQVTQMGQEVILRCVPISNHLYFYWYRQILGQKVEFLVSFYNNEISEKSEIFDDQFSVERPDGSNFTLKIRSTKLEDSAMYFCASSEGTGLRGYTFGSGTRLTVV.

The chain carries TRBV28 and TRBJ2-7; the D gene is possibly TRBD2 (7 bases). The CDR3 spans 16 residues. Trimming pared 8 bases from V and 4 bases from J, leaving 24 bases between. Germline V gene data show CDR1 as MDHEN and CDR2 as SYDVKM. In nucleotides, the CDR3 is TGTGCCAGCTCTCCTCTGGGGGGGGGCCAGGGATACGAGCAGTACTTC. This encodes CASSPLGGGQGYEQYF.

This rearrangement joins TRBV11-2 to TRBJ2-2, with D possibly matching TRBD1 (5 bases). Trimming stripped 2 bases from V and 2 bases from J, with 9 bases between. The CDR3 spans 15 residues. CDR1 and CDR2 from the germline V gene are SGHAT and FQNNGV. The DNA for the CDR3 is TGTGCCAGCAGCTTAAGGCAGGGAAACACCGGGGAGCTGTTTTTT. Amino acids: CASSLRQGNTGELFF.

The V and J genes are TRBV7-9 and TRBJ1-3, with D perhaps TRBD1 (6 bases). This CDR3 region has 16 residues. Germline V lookup: CDR1 SEHNR, CDR2 FQNEAQ (reference sequence). Trimming stripped 1 base from V and 0 bases from J, with 10 bases between. This CDR3 reads CASSLEAGASGNTIYF. The CDR3 DNA reads as TGTGCCAGCAGCTTAGAGGCAGGGGCCTCTGGAAACACCATATATTTT.

This clone was recorded a few times. The chain joins TRBV5-4 to TRBJ1-1; 8 bases are shared with TRBD1. Germline lookup yields CDR1 SGHNT and CDR2 YYREEE (reference sequence). The CDR3 is made up of 14 amino acids. With V trimmed by 2 bases and J by 2 bases, 2 bases remained unmatched. CDR3 residues: CASSFQGANTEAFF. CDR3 in DNA: TGTGCCAGCAGCTTTCAGGGGGCAAACACTGAAGCTTTCTTT.

This chain links TRBV7-2 with TRBJ2-3, with a tentative D call TRBD2 (5 bases). V lost 5 bases, J lost 4 bases, and 7 bases lay in between. CDR3 size: 12 residues. The germline V gene encodes CDR1 SGHTA and CDR2 FQGNSA. CDR3 sequence reads: CASSGSADTQYF. The CDR3 DNA follows: TGTGCCAGCAGCGGGAGTGCAGATACGCAGTATTTT.

The chain recombines TRBV11-2 with TRBJ2-7; 7 bases fit TRBD2. The CDR3 has 17 residues. J lost 3 bases, V lost 0 bases, and 11 bases had no gene match. CDR1 is SGHAT and CDR2 is FQNNGV in the germline V gene. In nucleotides, the CDR3 is TGTGCCAGCAGCTTAGATAAGGGCGGGAGATCATACTACGAGCAGTACTTC. This gives the protein CASSLDKGGRSYYEQYF.

The rearrangement uses TRBV7-2 and TRBJ2-2, with 7 bases lining up with TRBD2. Germline CDR1 and CDR2: SGHTA and FQGNSA. The CDR3 sequence is 16 residues long. V was clipped by 2 bases and J by 4 bases; unmatched bases: 7. CDR3 region: CASSLRGSLVTGELFF. CDR3 DNA: TGTGCCAGCAGCTTACGCGGGAGCTTAGTCACCGGGGAGCTGTTTTTT.

The chain has TRBV18 and TRBJ2-7; 10 nucleotides match TRBD1. Germline-derived CDR1 and CDR2 are KGHSH and LQKENI. CDR3 length equals 16 residues. V lost 3 bases to trimming and J lost 2 bases; unmatched junction nucleotides: 7. The CDR3, as DNA: TGTGCCAGCTCACCTGGGGGACAGGGGATAACCTACGAGCAGTACTTC. Its protein is CASSPGGQGITYEQYF.

This clone has a single count. The rearrangement links TRBV11-2 to TRBJ2-7, with a weak D call TRBD2 (5 bases). Germline V gene lookup returns CDR1 SGHAT and CDR2 FQNNGV. The CDR3 contains 14 residues. The V and J ends lost 1 base and 6 bases respectively, with 13 bases between them. The CDR3 coding sequence is TGTGCCAGCAGCTTAGGCCTAGCAAAGGGCGAGCAGTACTTC. Translated: CASSLGLAKGEQYF.

This clone was counted between two and nine times. V gene TRBV19 combines with J gene TRBJ1-5; D might be TRBD1 (5 bases). Trimming cost V 8 bases and J 2 bases, with 10 bases left between them. The CDR3 sequence is 13 residues long. Per germline, CDR1 LNHDA and CDR2 SQIVND (reference sequence). In DNA form, the CDR3 reads TGTGCCAGTTTGGGGGGTGGCAATCAGCCCCAGCATTTT. It translates to CASLGGGNQPQHF.

The chain is built from TRBV28 and TRBJ1-4; TRBD1 is a possible D gene (6 bases). This CDR3 contains 15 residues. In germline, CDR1 is MDHEN, CDR2 SYDVKM. Trimming took off 7 bases at V and 0 bases at J, with 12 bases between the two ends. CDR3: CASNDRPATNEKLFF. DNA for the CDR3: TGTGCCAGCAATGACAGGCCCGCAACTAATGAAAAACTGTTTTTT.

The V and J genes are TRBV5-1 and TRBJ2-3, with 8 bases identical to TRBD2. The CDR3 contains 14 residues. With V trimmed by 5 bases and J by 3 bases, 5 bases remained unmatched. Germline V CDR1 and CDR2: SGHRS, YFSETQ. The CDR3 DNA sequence: TGCGCCAGCAGACTAAGCGGGGGTACAGATACGCAGTATTTT. Encoded protein: CASRLSGGTDTQYF.

The rearrangement joins TRBV5-6 to TRBJ2-5; TRBD2 might be the D (6 bases). V lost 0 bases to trimming and J lost 2 bases, with 11 bases between them. The CDR3 consists of 15 residues. Germline loops: CDR1 SGHDT, CDR2 YYEEEE. CDR3 protein: CASSLATSPQETQYF. CDR3 DNA: TGTGCCAGCAGCTTGGCCACTAGCCCACAAGAGACCCAGTACTTC.

The genes are TRBV7-9 and TRBJ1-2; tentatively, D is TRBD1 (6 bases). The germline V gene encodes CDR1 SEHNR and CDR2 FQNEAQ (reference sequence). Deletions cut 4 bases from V and 4 bases from J, with 16 bases between. The CDR3 consists of 15 residues. CDR3 bases: TGTGCCAGCAGCTCCCCGACAGGCACCCTCTATGGCTACACCTTC. This translates into CASSSPTGTLYGYTF.

This clone was seen a handful of times. The chain couples TRBV6-6 to TRBJ2-7; tentatively, D is TRBD2 (6 bases). The germline CDR1 and CDR2 sequences are MNHNY and SVGAGI (reference sequence). The CDR3 is made up of 16 amino acids. V was clipped by 8 bases and J by 0 bases, with 20 bases between them. This CDR3 reads CASVPPSSGASYEQYF. The CDR3 DNA reads as TGTGCCAGCGTACCCCCGTCGTCGGGAGCCTCCTACGAGCAGTACTTC.

V gene TRBV6-1 combines with J gene TRBJ1-5, with a tentative D call TRBD1 (5 bases). The CDR3 is 13 residues long. Germline assignment: CDR1 MNHNS and CDR2 SASEGT. Trimming cost V 6 bases and J 6 bases, with 12 bases left between them. CDR3 bases: TGTGCCAGCAGAGTAGATGGGGCTCAGCCCCAGCATTTT. Translation: CASRVDGAQPQHF.

The chain has TRBV6-6 and TRBJ2-1, with TRBD2 matching 12 bases. The V gene's germline CDR1 is MNHNY and CDR2 SVGAGI (reference sequence). The CDR3 totals 15 residues. Trimming removed 6 bases from V and 5 bases from J; junction bases left unmatched: 5. CDR3 residues: CASSLLAGGHNEQFF. CDR3 DNA: TGTGCCAGCAGCTTACTAGCGGGAGGTCACAATGAGCAGTTCTTC.

V and J are TRBV28 and TRBJ1-3, with 7 bases lining up with TRBD1. Germline CDR1 is MDHEN and CDR2 is SYDVKM. The CDR3 has 13 amino acids. Trimming at V came to 5 bases and at J to 8 bases, leaving 6 bases not matched to a gene. CDR3 nucleotides: TGTGCCAGCAGTCCCGGACAGGCGTACACCATATATTTT. Its translation: CASSPGQAYTIYF.